The following is a TCR beta chain sequence with its context. The antigen remains undetermined. The sample originates from a study of early T cells in non-severe SARS-CoV-2 infection. Study details: Sequenced bulk RNA came from whole blood that was unsorted, and chains were unpaired. Broader study findings: Private and CD4 specificities were missed by VDJdb matching, which favored anti-spike CD8 responses.

Unique molecular identifiers were affixed to single, distinct cDNA molecules. TCRdb ran MiXCR on the 5' RACE reads and lists one entry per CDR3 protein. The sample has 35,000 to 45,000 distinct CDR3 sequences; roughly 6.8% are singletons. Germline loops: CDR1 SGHDT, CDR2 YYEEEE. Trimming removed 0 bases from V and 4 bases from J, with 13 bases in between. The CDR3 spans 16 residues. Sequenced here: whole blood, sampled at baseline. The V and J genes are TRBV5-6 and TRBJ1-4, with D perhaps TRBD1 (6 bases). This TCR was recovered from an adult who was a healthcare worker with PCR-confirmed SARS-CoV-2 infection or an uninfected control (not recorded which). CDR3 bases: TGTGCCAGCAGCTTGGTGGGACAAGAGGGTAATGAAAAACTGTTTTTT. It encodes CASSLVGQEGNEKLFF.